Many counts were recorded for the clone carrying this T cell receptor beta chain. Its specificity is not known. These data are taken from a study of T cells after yellow fever vaccination. Study in general: Fractions containing few cells were prepared with SMART-Seq v4 Ultra Low Input.

This CDR3 has 15 amino acids. Germline trimming cut 0 bases from V and 7 bases from J; bases unmatched to any gene: 2. Germline V CDR1 and CDR2: SGHAT, FQNNGV. TCRdb re-called the 5' RACE reads through MiXCR, storing one row per CDR3 protein. The table lists 310,000 or so distinct CDR3 sequences, around 4% of them singletons. Notes on the study in general: Secondary responses were weaker yet peaked faster, day 5 versus 15.

Sequencing used PBMCs, obtained on the day of the yellow fever booster vaccination. The sequence derives from a man aged 18 to 29 who received the YFV17D yellow fever vaccine. The V gene is TRBV11-2, the J gene TRBJ2-1, with 11 bases matching TRBD2. The CDR3 sequence: CASSLETSGVNEQFF. The CDR3 DNA reads as TGTGCCAGCAGCTTAGAGACTAGCGGGGTAAATGAGCAGTTCTTC.